The entry below describes one TCR beta chain. As yet, its antigen is unknown. Sequencing used immunoSEQ multiplex PCR; TCRdb keeps in-frame clones, though not all of them. In the table there are about 110,000 clones, around 85% of which are singletons. The sample comes from a study of T cell responses to AZD1222 COVID-19 vaccine. There are 12 residues in the CDR3. Germline V lookup: CDR1 MNHEY, CDR2 SVGAGI. The V gene end was trimmed by 6 bases and the J gene end by 6 bases; junction bases not matched to a gene: 5. Study outcomes and limitations: The span of vaccine-associated CD4 TCRs extended across spike, with dominance at 160-218 and 743-854.

The V and J genes are TRBV6-5 and TRBJ2-7; 7 bases are a match to TRBD1. The sequence derives from an adult in good health. The specimen comprised peripheral blood, sampled on day 0 of AZD1222 vaccination. The CDR3 sequence is CASRRTGAEQYF. CDR3 nucleotide sequence: TGTGCCAGCAGGAGAACAGGGGCCGAGCAGTACTTC.